The 10 T cell receptor beta chains presented below share a single source sample, sequenced in a study of blood T cell repertoires in COVID-19. Here immunoSEQ multiplex PCR was the method, and the copy in TCRdb shows in-frame clones only, minus some. The repertoire consists of about 190,000 clones, with 65% to 80% occurring once and the leading ten covering approximately 12%. The specimen sequenced was peripheral blood. The receptors shown here come from a man in his fifties or sixties who had recovered from COVID-19.

The V and J genes are TRBV11-2 and TRBJ2-7, with 7 bases identical to TRBD2. V shed 0 bases, J shed 4 bases, and the junction held 6 bases outside the gene matches. From germline, CDR1 is SGHAT and CDR2 FQNNGV. The CDR3 covers 15 residues. Written as DNA, the CDR3 is TGTGCCAGCAGCTTAGAGTCTAGCGGCTTGTACGAGCAGTACTTC. Amino acids: CASSLESSGLYEQYF.

The chain joins TRBV6-6 to TRBJ2-1; 10 bases fit TRBD2. Germline-derived CDR1 and CDR2 are MNHNY and SVGAGI (reference sequence). J lost 6 bases, V lost 5 bases, and 16 bases had no gene match. The CDR3 totals 18 residues. In DNA, the CDR3 is TGTGCCAGCAGTCCCGGGGGGATGGCTAGCGGGAGAGCCAATGAGCAGTTCTTC. Translated: CASSPGGMASGRANEQFF.

This rearrangement joins TRBV2 to TRBJ2-2, with 9 bases lining up with TRBD2. Germline V gene data show CDR1 as SNHLY and CDR2 as FYNNEI. Trimming cost V 3 bases and J 6 bases; bases outside gene matches: 8. This CDR3 comprises 16 residues. The CDR3 is CASSDTVSGRPGELFF. The CDR3 bases are TGTGCCAGCAGTGATACAGTGAGCGGGAGGCCCGGGGAGCTGTTTTTT.

This chain connects TRBV5-1 to TRBJ2-1, with 9 bases matching TRBD1. Germline V lookup: CDR1 SGHRS, CDR2 YFSETQ. The CDR3 sequence is 15 residues long. Trimming cost V 0 bases and J 6 bases; bases outside gene matches: 4. The CDR3 coding sequence is TGCGCCAGCAGCTTGGATGGGACAGGGTTCAATGAGCAGTTCTTC. Translating gives CASSLDGTGFNEQFF.

This clone was found a few times. This sequence joins TRBV7-2 and TRBJ2-3; 7 positions match TRBD1. The CDR3 covers 14 residues. The germline CDR1 and CDR2 sequences are SGHTA and FQGNSA. J gave up 1 base and V 3 bases, and 1 base lay outside the gene matches. The CDR3 spells CASSFGQGTDTQYF. As DNA, the CDR3 is TGTGCCAGCAGCTTCGGACAGGGCACAGATACGCAGTATTTT.

J is TRBJ2-4 and V is TRBV7-8; D ambiguous. Germline CDR1 and CDR2: SGHVS and FQNEAQ. The V gene lost 5 bases and the J gene lost 6 bases, with 5 bases spanning the gap. This CDR3 region has 11 residues. CDR3 sequence: CASSPGNIQYF. The CDR3 DNA is TGTGCCAGCAGCCCGGGAAACATTCAGTACTTC.

The chain recombines TRBV6-1 with TRBJ1-2, with a possible D match to TRBD1 (6 bases). Germline assignment: CDR1 MNHNS and CDR2 SASEGT. This CDR3 is 16 amino acids long. The ends were cut back, 1 base at V and 0 bases at J, with 12 bases in the middle. In DNA form, the CDR3 reads TGTGCCAGCAGTGAAGACCGTGGGACAACTAACTATGGCTACACCTTC. It encodes CASSEDRGTTNYGYTF.

This clone was observed a few times. The rearrangement links TRBV10-1 to TRBJ2-2; 8 bases line up with TRBD2. Germline assignment: CDR1 WNHNN and CDR2 SYGVQD (reference sequence). The CDR3 length is 14 residues. Trimming removed 5 bases from V and 7 bases from J; junction bases left unmatched: 6. DNA for the CDR3: TGCGCCAGCAGTAAAGCGGGAGCGGTCGGGGAGCTGTTTTTT. It is translated as CASSKAGAVGELFF.

This chain connects TRBV12-3 or TRBV12-4 to TRBJ2-1; a possible D gene is TRBD1 (6 bases). V was shortened by 6 bases and J by 4 bases, with 10 bases between the two germline ends. There are 13 residues in the CDR3. The CDR3 protein is CASSQGHYNEQFF. The CDR3 nucleotides are TGTGCCAGCAGCCAGGGACATTACAATGAGCAGTTCTTC.

There are a few counts of this clone. The chain carries TRBV29-1 and TRBJ2-1; D is ambiguous. This CDR3 is 13 amino acids long. V was clipped by 7 bases and J by 0 bases, with 10 bases between them. CDR1 is SQVTM and CDR2 is ANQGSEA in the germline V gene. The CDR3: CSALVSSYNEQFF. CDR3 coding DNA: TGCAGCGCTCTAGTAAGCTCCTACAATGAGCAGTTCTTC.